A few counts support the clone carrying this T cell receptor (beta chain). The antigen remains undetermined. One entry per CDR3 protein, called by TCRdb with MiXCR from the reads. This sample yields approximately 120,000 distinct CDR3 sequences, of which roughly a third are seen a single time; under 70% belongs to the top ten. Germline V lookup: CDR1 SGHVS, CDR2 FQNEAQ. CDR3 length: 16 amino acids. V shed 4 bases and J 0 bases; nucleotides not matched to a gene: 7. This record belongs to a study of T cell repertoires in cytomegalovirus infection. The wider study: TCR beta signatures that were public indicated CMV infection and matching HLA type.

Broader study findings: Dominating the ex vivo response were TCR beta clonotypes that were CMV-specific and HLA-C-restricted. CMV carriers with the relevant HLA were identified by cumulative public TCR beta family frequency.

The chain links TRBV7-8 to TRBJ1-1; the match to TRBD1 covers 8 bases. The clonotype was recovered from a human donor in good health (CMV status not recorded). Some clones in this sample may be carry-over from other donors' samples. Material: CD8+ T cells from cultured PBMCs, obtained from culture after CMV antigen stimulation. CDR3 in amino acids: CASSSGTGPMNTEAFF. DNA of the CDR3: TGTGCCAGCAGCTCCGGGACAGGTCCCATGAACACTGAAGCTTTCTTT.